This T cell receptor beta chain is from a study of T cell therapy after organ transplantation. Study observations and caveats: In nonresponders, large pretherapy expansions changed minimally after therapy. Concurrent antirejection and antiviral drugs remain unassessed confounders.

Assay: immunoSEQ multiplex PCR; the TCRdb copy retains only in-frame clones and omits some. The sample yields 45,000 to 50,000 clones, 94% seen once. The length of the CDR3 is 16 residues. V was cut by 2 bases and J by 5 bases, with 21 bases left in between. Germline CDR1 is GTSNPN and CDR2 is SVGIG (reference sequence). Concerning this clone: Its antigen remains unidentified.

The specimen comprised CD8+ T cells from blood, sampled before autologous CMV-specific T cell therapy. The chain is built from TRBV30 and TRBJ1-2, with TRBD1 as a possible D gene (6 bases). The origin of this receptor is a human patient who had received a solid organ transplant and had CMV disease. This CDR3 reads CAWSRIRDNLNYGYTF. CDR3 bases: TGTGCCTGGAGTCGGATCCGGGACAACCTAAATTATGGCTACACCTTC.